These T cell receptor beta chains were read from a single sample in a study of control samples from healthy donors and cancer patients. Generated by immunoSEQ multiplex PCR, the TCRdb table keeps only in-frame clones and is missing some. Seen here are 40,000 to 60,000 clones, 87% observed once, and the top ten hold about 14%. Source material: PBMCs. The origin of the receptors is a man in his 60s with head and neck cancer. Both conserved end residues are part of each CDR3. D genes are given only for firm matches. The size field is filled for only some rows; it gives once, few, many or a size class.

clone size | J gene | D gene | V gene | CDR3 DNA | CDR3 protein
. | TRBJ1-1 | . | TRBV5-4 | TGTGCCAGCAGCCATATCGATTTGAACACTGAAGCTTTCTTT | CASSHIDLNTEAFF
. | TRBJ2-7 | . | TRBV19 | TGTGCCAGTAGTATAGGATCGAGTCGGGCCTACGAGCAGTACTTC | CASSIGSSRAYEQYF
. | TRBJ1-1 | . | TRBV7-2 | TGTGCCAGCAGCTTTTCGTTGAACACTGAAGCTTTCTTT | CASSFSLNTEAFF
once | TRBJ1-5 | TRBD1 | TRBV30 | TGTGCCTGGAGTGTAGGGACAGGGAGCAATCAGCCCCAGCATTTT | CAWSVGTGSNQPQHF
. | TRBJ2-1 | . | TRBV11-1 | TGTGCCAGCAGCTTAGTGTCGGGGCACAATGAGCAGTTCTTC | CASSLVSGHNEQFF
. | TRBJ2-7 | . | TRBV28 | TGTGCCAGCAGTTTAGGTCGGTGGGACGAGCAGTACTTC | CASSLGRWDEQYF
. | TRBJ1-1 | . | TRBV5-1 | TGCGCCAGTAGCTCCCTACAGGGAGGTACTGAAGCTTTCTTT | CASSSLQGGTEAFF
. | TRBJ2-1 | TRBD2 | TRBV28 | TGTGCCACGCACCGGACCCTAGCGGGAGGCAATGAGCAGTTCTTC | CATHRTLAGGNEQFF
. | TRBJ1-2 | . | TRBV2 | TGTGCCAGTACGGCCCGCTATGGCTACACCTTC | CASTARYGYTF
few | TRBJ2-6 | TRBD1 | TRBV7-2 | TGTGCCAGCAGCCTTACAGGGGGCGCTGGGGCCAACGTCCTGACTTTC | CASSLTGGAGANVLTF
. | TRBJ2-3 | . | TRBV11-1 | TGTGCCAGCAGCTATATGGGGGATACGCAGTATTTT | CASSYMGDTQYF
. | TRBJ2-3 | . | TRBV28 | TGTGCCAGCAGTTTGGTCCGTGCGACAGTAAGCACAGATACGCAGTATTTT | CASSLVRATVSTDTQYF
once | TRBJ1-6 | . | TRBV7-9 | TGTGCCAGCAGCTTTACATTAACTAATTCACCCCTCCACTTT | CASSFTLTNSPLHF
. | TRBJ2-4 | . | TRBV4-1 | TGCGCCAGCAGCCAAGATCAAAGCGGGTCCCCAGGACCTCAAAACATTCAGTACTTC | CASSQDQSGSPGPQNIQYF
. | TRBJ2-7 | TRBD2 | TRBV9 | TGTGCCAGCAGCGTAGGTTCCGGGACTAGCGGGGCCGAGCAGTACTTC | CASSVGSGTSGAEQYF
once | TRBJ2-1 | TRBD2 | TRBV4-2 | TGTGCCAGCAGCCTGAGGGTTGGGGGGACTAACAATGAGCAGTTCTTC | CASSLRVGGTNNEQFF